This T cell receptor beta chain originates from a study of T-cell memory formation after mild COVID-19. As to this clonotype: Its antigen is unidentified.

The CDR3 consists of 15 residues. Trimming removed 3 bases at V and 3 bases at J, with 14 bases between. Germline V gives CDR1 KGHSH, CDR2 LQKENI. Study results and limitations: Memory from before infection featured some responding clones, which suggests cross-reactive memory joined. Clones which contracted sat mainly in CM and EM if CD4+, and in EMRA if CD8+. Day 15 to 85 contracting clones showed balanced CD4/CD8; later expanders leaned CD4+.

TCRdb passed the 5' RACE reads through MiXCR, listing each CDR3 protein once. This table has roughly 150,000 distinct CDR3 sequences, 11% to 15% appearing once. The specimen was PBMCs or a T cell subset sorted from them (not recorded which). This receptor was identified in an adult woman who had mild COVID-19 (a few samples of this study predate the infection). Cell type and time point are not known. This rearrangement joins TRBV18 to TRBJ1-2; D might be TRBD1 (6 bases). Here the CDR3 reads CASSPTGDIYYGYTF. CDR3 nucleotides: TGTGCCAGCTCACCTACTGGGGACATATACTATGGCTACACCTTC.